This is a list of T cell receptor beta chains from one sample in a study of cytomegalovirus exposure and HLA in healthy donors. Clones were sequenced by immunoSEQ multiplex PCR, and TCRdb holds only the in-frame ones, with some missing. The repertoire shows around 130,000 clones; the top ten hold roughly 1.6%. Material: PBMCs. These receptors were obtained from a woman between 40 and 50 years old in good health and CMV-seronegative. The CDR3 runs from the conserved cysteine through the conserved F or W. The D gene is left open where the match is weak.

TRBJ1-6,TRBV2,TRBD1,TGTGCCAGCAGTGAAGGTTTTAGTGGGACAGGGGGTTCACCCCTCCACTTT,CASSEGFSGTGGSPLHF
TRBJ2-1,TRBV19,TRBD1,TGTGCCAGTCGGGACAGGGCTTACAATGAGCAGTTCTTC,CASRDRAYNEQFF
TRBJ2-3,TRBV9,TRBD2,TGTGCCAGCAGCGTGGATAGCGGGGGGGCAGATACGCAGTATTTT,CASSVDSGGADTQYF
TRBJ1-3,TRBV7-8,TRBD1,TGTGCCAGCAGCTTAGCGGACAGGGGGCTTGGAAACACCATATATTTT,CASSLADRGLGNTIYF
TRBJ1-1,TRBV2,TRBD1,TGTGCCAGCAGAGACAGGGAACAAAAATTATTCACTGAAGCTTTCTTT,CASRDREQKLFTEAFF
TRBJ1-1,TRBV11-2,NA,TGTGCCAGCAGCCCCTCTCGGGAGGCCATGAACACTGAAGCTTTCTTT,CASSPSREAMNTEAFF
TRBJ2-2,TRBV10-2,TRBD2,TGCGCCACCGGACTAGTTCGAAACACCGGGGAGCTGTTTTTT,CATGLVRNTGELFF
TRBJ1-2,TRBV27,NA,TGTGCCAGCAGTCTCCCAAACGGGGTGGGTGGCTACACCTTC,CASSLPNGVGGYTF
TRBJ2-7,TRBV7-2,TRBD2,TGTGCCAGCAGCCCCTCTAGCGGGGCCTACTACGAGCAGTACTTC,CASSPSSGAYYEQYF
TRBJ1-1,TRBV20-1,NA,TGCAGAACAGGGACGAACACTGAAGCTTTCTTT,CRTGTNTEAFF
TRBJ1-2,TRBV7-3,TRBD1,TGTGCCAGCAGCCCGGGACAGGAGTATGGCTACACCTTC,CASSPGQEYGYTF
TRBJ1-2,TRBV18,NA,TGTGCCAGCTCACCTCAACAAATTCGCCCCCAGGGGACCTATGGCTACACCTTC,CASSPQQIRPQGTYGYTF
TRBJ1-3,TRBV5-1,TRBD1,TGCGCCAGCAGGGTAGACAGGGACTCTGGAAACACCATATATTTT,CASRVDRDSGNTIYF
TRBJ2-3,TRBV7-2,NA,TGTGCCAGCAGCACATACCGGGATTACACAGATACGCAGTATTTT,CASSTYRDYTDTQYF
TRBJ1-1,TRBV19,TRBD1,TGTGCCAGTAGGACGGCTGAAGGACAGGGTTGGGCTGAAGCTTTCTTT,CASRTAEGQGWAEAFF
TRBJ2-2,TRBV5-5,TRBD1,TGTGCCAGCAGCGAGACCAGGGGGACCACCGGGGAGCTGTTTTTT,CASSETRGTTGELFF
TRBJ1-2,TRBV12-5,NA,TGTGCTAGTGGTTCCTCGACAACGTCTTACTATGGCTACACCTTC,CASGSSTTSYYGYTF
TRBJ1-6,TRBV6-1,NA,TGTGCCAGCAGTGAAGCCGGACAGTATAATTCACCCCTCCACTTT,CASSEAGQYNSPLHF
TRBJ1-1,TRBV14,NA,TGTGCCAGCAGTCTGAGTATGAACACTGAAGCTTTCTTT,CASSLSMNTEAFF
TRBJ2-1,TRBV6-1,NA,TGTGCCAGCAGCGCAGGGACACCCGAGCGGGAGCAGTTCTTC,CASSAGTPEREQFF
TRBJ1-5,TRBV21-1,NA,TGTGCCAGCAGCAAGGCAAGCAGGGGACAGGGGAGCAATCAGCCCCAGCATTTT,CASSKASRGQGSNQPQHF
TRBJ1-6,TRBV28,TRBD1,TGTGCCAGCAGGCCGGGACAGGGGGTACCCCTCCACTTT,CASRPGQGVPLHF
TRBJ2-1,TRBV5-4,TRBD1,TGTGCCAGCAGCCCACAGGGGTCTAAGAATGAGCAGTTCTTC,CASSPQGSKNEQFF
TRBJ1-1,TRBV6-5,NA,TGTGCCAGCACCCCCGGGGGGGGCCTTGAAGCTTTCTTT,CASTPGGGLEAFF
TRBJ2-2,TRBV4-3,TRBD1,TGCGCCAGCAGCCACACACAGGGGCTCCCAGCCGGGGAGCTGTTTTTT,CASSHTQGLPAGELFF
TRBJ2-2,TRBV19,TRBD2,TGTGCCAGTAGGAGAGGAAGACTAGCGGGGATAAACACCGGGGAGCTGTTTTTT,CASRRGRLAGINTGELFF
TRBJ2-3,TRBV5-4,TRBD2,TGTGCCAGCAGCTTGGAGCGGGGGCTCAGGGATACGCAGTATTTT,CASSLERGLRDTQYF
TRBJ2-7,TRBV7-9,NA,TGTGCCAGCAGCCCAAGACCTCTAGGGGACGAGCAGTACTTC,CASSPRPLGDEQYF
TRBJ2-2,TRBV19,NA,TGTGCCGCAGGCAGGCGTTCTACGAACACCGGGGAGCTGTTTTTT,CAAGRRSTNTGELFF
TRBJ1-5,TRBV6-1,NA,TGTGCCAGCAGTGAAAGGTCAATACCCGGGTATCAGCCCCAGCATTTT,CASSERSIPGYQPQHF
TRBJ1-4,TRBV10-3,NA,TGTGCCATCAGTGAGTCGTTAGAAAAACTGTTTTTT,CAISESLEKLFF
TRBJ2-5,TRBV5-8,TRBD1,TGTGCCAGCAGCTTCGGACAGGGAAGACAAGAGACCCAGTACTTC,CASSFGQGRQETQYF
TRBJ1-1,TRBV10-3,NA,TGTGCCATCAGTGACTTCGGGGGGAACACTGAAGCTTTCTTT,CAISDFGGNTEAFF
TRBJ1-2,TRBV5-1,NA,TGCGCCAGCAGGTTAGCGGATGGCTACACCTTC,CASRLADGYTF
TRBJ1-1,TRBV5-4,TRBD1,TGTGCCAGCAGCGCCGACAGGGGGCGGCGGGCTTTCTTT,CASSADRGRRAFF
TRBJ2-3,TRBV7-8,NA,TGTGCCAGCAGCTATTTGGGGGGAACAGATACGCAGTATTTT,CASSYLGGTDTQYF
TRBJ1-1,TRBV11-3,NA,TGTGCCAGCAGCCAAAACAGGAACACTGAAGCTTTCTTT,CASSQNRNTEAFF
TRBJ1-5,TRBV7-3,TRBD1,TGTGCCAGCAGCCCTGGGACAGCCATCAATCAGCCCCAGCATTTT,CASSPGTAINQPQHF